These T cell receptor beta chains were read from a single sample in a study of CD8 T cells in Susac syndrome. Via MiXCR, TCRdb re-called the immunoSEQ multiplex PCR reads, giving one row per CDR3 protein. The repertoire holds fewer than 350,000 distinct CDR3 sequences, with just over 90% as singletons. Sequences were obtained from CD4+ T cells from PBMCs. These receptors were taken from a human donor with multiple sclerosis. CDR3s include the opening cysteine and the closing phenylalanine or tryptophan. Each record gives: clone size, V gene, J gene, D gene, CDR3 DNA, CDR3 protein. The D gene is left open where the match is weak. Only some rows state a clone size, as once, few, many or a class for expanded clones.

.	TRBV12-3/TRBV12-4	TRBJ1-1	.	TGTGCCAGCAGTTTTCGACCCACTGAAGCTTTCTTT	CASSFRPTEAFF
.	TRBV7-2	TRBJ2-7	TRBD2	TGTGCCAGCAGCTCCAGGGGGGCGGGAGGGCCATTGGCCGAGCAGTACTTC	CASSSRGAGGPLAEQYF
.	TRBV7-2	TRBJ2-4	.	TGTGCCAGCAGCCCCCCACTAGCCAAAAACATTCAGTACTTC	CASSPPLAKNIQYF
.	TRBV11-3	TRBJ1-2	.	TGTGCCAGCAGCCCGACTAGTAACTATGGCTACACCTTC	CASSPTSNYGYTF
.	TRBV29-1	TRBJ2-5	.	TGCAGCGTCGGGGCTCGAGGGGAGACCCAGTACTTC	CSVGARGETQYF
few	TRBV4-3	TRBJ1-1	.	TGCGCCAGCAGCCAAGACCTGGGGTCCACTGAAGCTTTCTTT	CASSQDLGSTEAFF
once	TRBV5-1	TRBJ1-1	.	TGCGCCAGCAGCTTGGGGGGGACGGTTAACACTGAAGCTTTCTTT	CASSLGGTVNTEAFF
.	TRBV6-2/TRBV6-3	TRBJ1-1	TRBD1	TGTGCCAGCAGTTACGAGACAGGGGTAACTGAAGCTTTCTTT	CASSYETGVTEAFF
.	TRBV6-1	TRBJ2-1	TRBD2	TGTGCCAGCAGTGAAGCGCTTCACGGAGCGGGGTTCAATGAGCAGTTCTTC	CASSEALHGAGFNEQFF
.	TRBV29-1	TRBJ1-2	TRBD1	TGCAGCGGATCAGGGGGGGACTATGGCTACACCTTC	CSGSGGDYGYTF
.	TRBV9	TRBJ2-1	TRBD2	TGTGCCAGCAGCGTAGCAGTGGGAGGGATCTCCTACAATGAGCAGTTCTTC	CASSVAVGGISYNEQFF
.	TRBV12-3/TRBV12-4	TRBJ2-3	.	TGTGCCAGCAGTCCCGACTCAGATACGCAGTATTTT	CASSPDSDTQYF
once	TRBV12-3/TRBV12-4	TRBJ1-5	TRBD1	TGTGCCAGCAGTTCCACGGGACAGGGCGATCAGCCCCAGCATTTT	CASSSTGQGDQPQHF
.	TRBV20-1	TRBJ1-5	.	TGCAGTGCTAGAGTAGGGGCAGGGGTGAAACAGCCCCAGCATTTT	CSARVGAGVKQPQHF
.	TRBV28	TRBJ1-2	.	TGTGCCAGCAGTTTAATCAGGGGCGGCTACACCTTC	CASSLIRGGYTF
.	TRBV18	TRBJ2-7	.	TGTGCCAGCTCGCCCGTGCAGCAGCGGAGGGCAGCCTACGAGCAGTACTTC	CASSPVQQRRAAYEQYF
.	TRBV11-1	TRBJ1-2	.	TGTGCCAGCAGCTTGGAGGCCCGGACAGGCTACACCTTC	CASSLEARTGYTF
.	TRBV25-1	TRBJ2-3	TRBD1	TGTGCCCCCGGGACAGCCGACACAGATACGCAGTATTTT	CAPGTADTDTQYF
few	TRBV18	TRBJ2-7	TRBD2	TGTGCCAGCTCACCTCCTGCAGCGGGAGCTTTAGTCGAGCAGTACTTC	CASSPPAAGALVEQYF
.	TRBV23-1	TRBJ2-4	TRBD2	TGCGCCAGCAGTCACCGGGACTCGAGGACTAGCGGGAAGGACATTCAGTACTTC	CASSHRDSRTSGKDIQYF
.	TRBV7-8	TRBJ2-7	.	TGTGCCAGCAGCTTAGCGCTGGGGCCAGGCTCGGGAAACGAGCAGTACTTC	CASSLALGPGSGNEQYF
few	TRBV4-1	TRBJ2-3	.	TGCGCCAGCAGCCGAAGGGGCACAGATACGCAGTATTTT	CASSRRGTDTQYF
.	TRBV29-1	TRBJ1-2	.	TGCAGCGTTGAGGCAGTTTATGGCTACACCTTC	CSVEAVYGYTF
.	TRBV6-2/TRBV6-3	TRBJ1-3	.	TGTGCCAGCGCCAACCGCCCCGGGACTGGGTTTCGGGGCTCTGGAAACACCATATATTTT	CASANRPGTGFRGSGNTIYF
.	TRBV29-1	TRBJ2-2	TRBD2	TGCAGCGTTGCCAGGACTAGCGGGAACACCGGGGAGCTGTTTTTT	CSVARTSGNTGELFF
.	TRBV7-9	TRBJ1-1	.	TGTGCCAGCAGCTTGGGGGGCACGAGGGCTGAAGCTTTCTTT	CASSLGGTRAEAFF
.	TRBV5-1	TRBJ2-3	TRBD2	TGCGCCAGCAGCCGCCTACCGACTAGCGGGGGGGTGGATACGCAGTATTTT	CASSRLPTSGGVDTQYF
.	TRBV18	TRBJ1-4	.	TGTGCCAGCTCACCGCGTGGGGCAGCTAATGAAAAACTGTTTTTT	CASSPRGAANEKLFF
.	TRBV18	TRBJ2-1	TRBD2	TGTGCCAGCTCACCAGGGACTAGCGGGGGCACCTCCTCCTACAATGAGCAGTTCTTC	CASSPGTSGGTSSYNEQFF
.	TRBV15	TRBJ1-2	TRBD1	TGTGCCACCAGCAGAGATCAAGGACAGGCCCATAACTATGGCTACACCTTC	CATSRDQGQAHNYGYTF
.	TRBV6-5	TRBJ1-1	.	TGTGCCAGCAGTTCGGGCTCCACCTTTGGGGACACTGAAGCTTTCTTT	CASSSGSTFGDTEAFF
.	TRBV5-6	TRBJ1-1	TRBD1	TGTGCCAGCAACAAGCAGGGGGGCAACACTGAAGCTTTCTTT	CASNKQGGNTEAFF
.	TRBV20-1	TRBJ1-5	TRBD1	TGCAGTGCCCACAGGGGCCTCCATAGCAATCAGCCCCAGCATTTT	CSAHRGLHSNQPQHF
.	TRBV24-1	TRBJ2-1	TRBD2	TGTGCCACCAGTGAAGCGGGAGGGCCGCTATATGAGCAGTTCTTC	CATSEAGGPLYEQFF
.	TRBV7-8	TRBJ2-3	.	TGCGCCAGCAGCTTAGCCGGGGAATGGAAAAACACAGATACGCAGTATTTT	CASSLAGEWKNTDTQYF
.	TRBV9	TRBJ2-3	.	TGTGCCAGCAGCGTAGGTGGGTTTACAGATACGCAGTATTTT	CASSVGGFTDTQYF
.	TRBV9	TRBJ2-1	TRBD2	TGTGCCAGCAGCGACCTCATAGCGGGGGGGCAGTACAATGAGCAGTTCTTC	CASSDLIAGGQYNEQFF
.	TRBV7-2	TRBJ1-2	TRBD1	TGTGCCAGCAGCTTATATGGGGACAGGGGGCGATCGAACTATGGCTACACCTTC	CASSLYGDRGRSNYGYTF
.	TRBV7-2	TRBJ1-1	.	TGTGCCAGCAGTCCAGGGTTGGCAAACACTGAAGCTTTCTTT	CASSPGLANTEAFF
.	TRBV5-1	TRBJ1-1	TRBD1	TGCGCCAGCAGCTTGGAGGGACAGGGAACAGGTACTGAAGCTTTCTTT	CASSLEGQGTGTEAFF
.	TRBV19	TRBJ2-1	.	TGTGCCAGTAGACCCAGGGGGGCGGGGGGCTTTAATGAGCAGTTCTTC	CASRPRGAGGFNEQFF
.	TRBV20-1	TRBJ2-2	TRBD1	TGCAGTGCTCCCTTAGACAGGGTGGCCGGGGAGCTGTTTTTT	CSAPLDRVAGELFF
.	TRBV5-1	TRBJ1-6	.	TGCGCCAGCAGCGGAGGGAGCGGACTGAATTCACCCCTCCACTTT	CASSGGSGLNSPLHF
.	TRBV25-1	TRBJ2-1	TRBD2	TGTGCCAGCAGTGAAGGGGGGGACTCCCTTTACAATGAGCAGTTCTTC	CASSEGGDSLYNEQFF
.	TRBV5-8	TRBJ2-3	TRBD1	TGTGCCAGCAGCTTGGCCATCGGGACAGAAAGCACAGATACGCAGTATTTT	CASSLAIGTESTDTQYF
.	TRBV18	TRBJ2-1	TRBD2	TGTGCCAGCTCACCCTGGACTAGCGGGAGGGGCAATGAGCAGTTCTTC	CASSPWTSGRGNEQFF
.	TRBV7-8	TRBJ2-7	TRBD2	TGTGCCAGCAGCTCCCGCGGACTAGCGGGTATTGGGATCGAGCAGTACTTC	CASSSRGLAGIGIEQYF